The 21 T cell receptor beta chains reported below all come from one sample, sequenced in a study of CD8+CD57+ T cells in acquired aplastic anemia. Researchers used genomic DNA as the template to profile TCR beta VDJ and CDR3. Using its own MiXCR run on the reads, TCRdb lists one record per CDR3 protein. The sample carries fewer than 85,000 distinct CDR3 sequences, roughly three quarters recorded once. The patients chosen for sequencing had shown expansion of CD8+CD57+ cells (detected by flow cytometry). Sequenced input: sorted CD4+, CD8+, or CD8+CD57+ T cells (not recorded which) from PBMCs. The receptor source for this set is a human donor with aplastic anemia.

By sample fraction, this clonotype is medium-sized. The CDR3: CASGGENTEAFF. CDR3 DNA: TGTGCCAGCGGGGGGGAGAACACTGAAGCTTTCTTT. This chain joins TRBV9 and TRBJ1-1; D is possibly TRBD1 (5 bases). This CDR3 has 12 amino acids. Germline V gives CDR1 SGDLS, CDR2 YYNGEE. The V end lost 7 bases, the J end lost 1 base, and 8 bases lay between the germline ends.

The rearrangement uses TRBV7-9 and TRBJ2-1; maybe TRBD2 (6 bases). Germline V gene sequence: CDR1 SEHNR, CDR2 FQNEAQ (reference sequence). V shed 7 bases and J shed 8 bases, with 9 bases lying between them. The CDR3 has 11 amino acids. DNA of the CDR3: TGTGCCAGCATGACGGGAGATGAGCAGTTCTTC. It translates to CASMTGDEQFF. The full variable domain, rest sourced from reference TRBV7-9 and TRBJ2-1, is DTGVSQNPRHKITKRGQNVTFRCDPISEHNRLYWYRQTLGQGPEFLTYFQNEAQLEKSRLLSDRFSAERPKGSFSTLEIQRTEQGDSAMYLCASMTGDEQFFGPGTRLTVL.

V gene TRBV11-3 combines with J gene TRBJ2-7; D possibly corresponds to TRBD1 (5 bases). Per the germline V gene, CDR1 is SGHNT and CDR2 is YENEEA. There are 14 residues in the CDR3. V lost 5 bases and J lost 1, with 12 bases in between. CDR3 region: CASSMTVGSYEQYF. The CDR3 DNA is TGTGCCAGCAGCATGACAGTGGGTTCCTACGAGCAGTACTTC.

CDR3 residues: CASSLRTRGSYNEQFF. In DNA form, the CDR3 reads TGTGCCAGCAGCTTACGGACGAGGGGCTCCTACAATGAGCAGTTCTTC. The gene calls are TRBV11-2 and TRBJ2-1; D possibly matches TRBD1 or TRBD2 (5 bases each). Germline loops: CDR1 SGHAT, CDR2 FQNNGV. V lost 2 bases and J lost 0, with 11 bases in between. This CDR3 comprises 16 residues. Full variable domain (outside the CDR3, taken from reference TRBV11-2 and TRBJ2-1): EAGVAQSPRYKIIEKRQSVAFWCNPISGHATLYWYQQILGQGPKLLIQFQNNGVVDDSQLPKDRFSAERLKGVDSTLKIQPAKLEDSAVYLCASSLRTRGSYNEQFFGPGTRLTVL.

This clonotype was observed a handful of times. This rearrangement joins TRBV7-9 to TRBJ1-5; D is uncertain. Germline V gene lookup returns CDR1 SEHNR and CDR2 FQNEAQ (reference sequence). Trimming took 0 bases from V and 7 from J, leaving 7 bases between them. The CDR3 spans 13 residues. This chain's CDR3 is CASSLAGSQPQHF. The CDR3 coding sequence is TGTGCCAGCAGCTTAGCCGGGTCCCAGCCCCAGCATTTT.

This chain uses TRBV24-1 with TRBJ2-7; 8 bases line up with TRBD1. The CDR3 covers 14 residues. V lost 7 bases, J lost 0 bases, and 4 bases stayed unmatched. Germline V lookup: CDR1 KGHDR, CDR2 SFDVKD. The CDR3 nucleotides read TGTGCCACCAGCCCCGGGACAGGCTCCTACGAGCAGTACTTC. Its translation: CATSPGTGSYEQYF.

This clonotype has a handful of counts. One base away lies a much larger clone, so this may be a sequencing read error. The chain combines TRBV19 with TRBJ2-3; the D gene is possibly TRBD2 (6 bases). Germline V gene lookup returns CDR1 LNHDA and CDR2 SQIVND (reference sequence). The CDR3 runs 14 residues. V lost 7 bases and J lost 3, with 14 bases in between. The CDR3 is CASTSGRGTDTQYF. The CDR3 nucleotides are TGTGCCAGTACCTCAGGGCGGGGAACAGATACGCAGTATTTT.

V gene TRBV11-2 combines with J gene TRBJ2-5; maybe TRBD1 (5 bases). Germline V gene sequence: CDR1 SGHAT, CDR2 FQNNGV. V shed 1 base and J shed 5 bases, with 8 bases lying between them. The CDR3 extends over 13 amino acids. Here the CDR3 DNA reads TGTGCCAGCAGCTTAGTGCCAGGGGAGACCCAGTACTTC. Translated, it gives CASSLVPGETQYF.

The J gene is TRBJ1-2, the V gene TRBV12-3 or TRBV12-4; D not resolved. The CDR3 has 12 residues. V gave up 7 bases and J gave up 4 bases, with 10 bases separating them. The CDR3 nucleotides are TGTGCCAGCACTCCCCAGCGCTATGGCTACACCTTC. Amino acid sequence: CASTPQRYGYTF.

The chain combines TRBV11-2 with TRBJ2-7; 8 bases line up with TRBD1. This CDR3 region has 17 residues. Germline CDR1 is SGHAT and CDR2 is FQNNGV. The V segment lost 1 base and the J segment 7 bases; nucleotides outside the gene matches: 15. The CDR3 here is CASSLGGLDRGWFEQYF. The CDR3 DNA reads TGTGCCAGCAGCTTAGGGGGACTCGACAGGGGCTGGTTTGAGCAGTACTTC.

V is TRBV7-9 and J is TRBJ2-1; D is ambiguous. The CDR3 has 11 residues. Trimming took off 1 base at V and 5 bases at J, with 0 bases between the two ends. Per the germline V gene, CDR1 is SEHNR and CDR2 is FQNEAQ (reference sequence). The DNA of the CDR3 is TGTGCCAGCAGCTTAGACAATGAGCAGTTCTTC. It codes for CASSLDNEQFF.

The chain recombines TRBV7-2 with TRBJ2-7; the D is unclear. V gave up 3 bases and J gave up 6 bases, with 6 bases separating them. CDR1 SGHTA and CDR2 FQGNSA come from the germline V gene. This CDR3 is built from 11 residues. The CDR3 loop reads CASSFSGEQYF. The CDR3, as DNA: TGTGCCAGCAGCTTTTCTGGCGAGCAGTACTTC.

V and J are TRBV11-3 and TRBJ2-1, with D perhaps assigned TRBD1 or TRBD2 (6 bases each). From germline, CDR1 is SGHNT and CDR2 YENEEA. Trimming cost V 8 bases and J 3 bases, with 14 bases left between them. CDR3 length: 14 amino acids. The CDR3 DNA follows: TGTGCCAGCGGAAGGGGGGAGATCTACAATGAGCAGTTCTTC. Its protein product is CASGRGEIYNEQFF.

The chain links TRBV20-1 to TRBJ2-1; 11 bases agree with TRBD2. V lost 2 bases, J lost 9 bases, and 6 bases stayed unmatched. Germline V gene lookup returns CDR1 DFQATT and CDR2 SNEGSKA (reference sequence). CDR3 size: 14 residues. The CDR3: CSARSLAGELEQFF. The DNA of the CDR3 is TGCAGTGCTAGATCACTAGCGGGGGAACTTGAGCAGTTCTTC.

This clonotype was observed a handful of times. The chain links TRBV7-7 to TRBJ2-5; the match to TRBD1 covers 9 bases. Germline CDR1 SSHAT, CDR2 FNYEAQ (reference sequence). The CDR3 totals 13 residues. With 5 bases clipped from V and 5 bases from J, the junction kept 3 bases outside the gene matches. CDR3 bases: TGTGCCAGCAGCCCGGACAGGGGCGAGACCCAGTACTTC. It specifies CASSPDRGETQYF.

The gene calls are TRBV10-3 and TRBJ2-7; no firm D call. Germline V gene lookup returns CDR1 ENHRY and CDR2 SYGVKD. Deletions cut 0 bases from V and 2 bases from J, with 11 bases between. There are 15 residues in the CDR3. For the CDR3, the DNA is TGTGCCATCAGTGAGTCGCCACAATTACCCTACGAGCAGTACTTC. As protein: CAISESPQLPYEQYF.

This clonotype was detected only a few times. The chain has TRBV2 and TRBJ2-5; 12 bases are a match to TRBD2. This CDR3 is built from 15 residues. V shed 4 bases and J 4 bases; nucleotides not matched to a gene: 4. Per the germline V gene, CDR1 is SNHLY and CDR2 is FYNNEI. DNA of the CDR3: TGTGCCAGCAGTGGCGCTAGCGGGGGGGGAGAGACCCAGTACTTC. Residues: CASSGASGGGETQYF.

The chain has TRBV2 and TRBJ2-3; the match to TRBD2 covers 8 bases. The CDR3 extends over 13 amino acids. With V trimmed by 3 bases and J by 9 bases, 5 bases remained unmatched. In germline, CDR1 is SNHLY, CDR2 FYNNEI. The CDR3 region is CASSDSGVSTQYF. The CDR3, as DNA: TGTGCCAGCAGTGATAGCGGGGTATCCACGCAGTATTTT.

This CDR3 reads CSARSTGVTEAFF. The CDR3, as DNA: TGCAGTGCTAGATCCACAGGGGTCACTGAAGCTTTCTTT. The V call is TRBV20-1, the J call TRBJ1-1; 7 bases agree with TRBD1. J lost 4 bases, V lost 2 bases, and 4 bases had no gene match. There are 13 residues in the CDR3. Germline CDR1 is DFQATT and CDR2 is SNEGSKA (reference sequence).

The chain employs TRBV7-9 and TRBJ2-7; D might be TRBD1 (6 bases). Germline CDR1 is SEHNR and CDR2 is FQNEAQ (reference sequence). The CDR3 is 13 residues long. Trimming shortened V by 5 bases and J by 0 bases, and 8 bases separated the two germline ends. CDR3 protein: CASSNRASYEQYF. The CDR3 nucleotides read TGTGCCAGCAGCAACAGGGCCTCCTACGAGCAGTACTTC.

Regarding this clonotype: A much larger clone differs by one base, so this may be a read error. The rearrangement uses TRBV7-3 and TRBJ1-1; tentatively, D is TRBD1 (6 bases). CDR1 SGHTA and CDR2 FQGTGA come from the germline V gene. The CDR3 sequence is 14 residues long. This chain's CDR3 is CASSLISGDTESFF. The DNA of the CDR3 is TGTGCCAGCAGCTTAATTTCAGGGGACACTGAATCTTTCTTT.